This T cell receptor (beta chain) was documented in a study of cytomegalovirus exposure and HLA in healthy donors. Regarding the study as a whole: Reports credit the classifier with highly specific, highly sensitive diagnosis of cytomegalovirus status. The dataset shows that most TCR sequences were rare, while some public TCRs occurred in many donors.

To note about this clone: Its antigen is not identified.

Libraries were prepared by immunoSEQ multiplex PCR; TCRdb keeps only in-frame clonotypes and omits some of them. The table includes 100,000 to 150,000 clones, under 90% detected once. CDR1 and CDR2 from the germline V gene are MDHEN and SYDVKM. The CDR3 runs to 15 residues. V shed 3 bases and J shed 1 base, with 10 bases lying between them. Sequences were obtained from PBMCs. The J gene is TRBJ1-5, the V gene TRBV28, with D tentatively TRBD1 (6 bases). This TCR was sampled from a woman aged 18-29 years in good health and CMV-seronegative. CDR3 DNA sequence: TGTGCCAGCAGTTTCGGACAGCTAAGCAATCAGCCCCAGCATTTT. It translates to CASSFGQLSNQPQHF.